The clone carrying this TCR beta chain was observed a few times. No antigen is known for it. Every cDNA TCR molecule received its own unique molecular identifier. TCRdb re-analysed the 5' RACE reads in MiXCR, keeping a single row per CDR3 protein. The sample records about 92,000 distinct CDR3 sequences, roughly 12% being singletons. As for time point: sample taken at primary tumor resection. Extraction of whole RNA from tumor, nontumor lung or frozen PBMC preceded unsorted sequencing. The CDR3 runs to 17 residues. Germline V CDR1 and CDR2: SEHNR, FQNEAQ (reference sequence). V shed 5 bases and J shed 0 bases, with 17 bases lying between them. These data come from a study of spatial heterogeneity in lung cancer. Study-wide results and limits: Among blood samples, ubiquitous expanded tumor TCRs appeared more at resection than at follow-up.

This clonotype was sampled from a male donor with early-stage non-small cell lung cancer. The V gene is TRBV7-9, the J gene TRBJ1-3; possibly TRBD1 for D (5 bases). The sample was PBMCs, taken at surgery. The CDR3 reads CASSRDRGPSSGNTIYF. For the CDR3, the DNA is TGTGCCAGCAGCAGGGACCGGGGTCCCAGCTCTGGAAACACCATATATTTT.